The 8 T cell receptor beta chains in this list originate from one sample, sequenced in a study of cytomegalovirus exposure and HLA in healthy donors. The PCR ran on 60 Vbeta and 13 Jbeta primers. Clones were sequenced by immunoSEQ multiplex PCR, and TCRdb holds only the in-frame ones, with some missing. The sample yields under 250,000 clones, around 81% seen once. The sequenced sample was PBMCs. The source of these receptors is a man between 25 and 39 years old in good health and CMV-seronegative.

The genes are TRBV18 and TRBJ2-2; a possible D gene is TRBD2 (6 bases). Germline V gene data show CDR1 as KGHSH and CDR2 as LQKENI. This CDR3 spans 16 amino acids. The germline V and J ends were trimmed by 6 bases and 0 bases, with 14 bases remaining between them. CDR3 nucleotides: TGTGCCAGCTCGCCTCTGGCGGGGTCGAACACCGGGGAGCTGTTTTTT. It codes for CASSPLAGSNTGELFF.

This clone was observed a handful of times. The rearrangement joins TRBV19 to TRBJ1-1; D is ambiguous. Germline V lookup: CDR1 LNHDA, CDR2 SQIVND (reference sequence). CDR3 length: 13 residues. With 4 bases removed from V and 6 bases from J, the gap between germline ends came to 12 bases. The CDR3 reads CASSSVGKSEAFF. The CDR3 coding sequence is TGTGCCAGTAGTAGCGTCGGGAAATCTGAAGCTTTCTTT.

This clone is a singleton in its sample. V is TRBV6-1 and J is TRBJ1-1; D unclear. The CDR3 is made up of 13 amino acids. In germline, CDR1 is MNHNS, CDR2 SASEGT. Trimming took 2 bases from V and 0 from J, leaving 4 bases between them. This CDR3 is CASSEQVNTEAFF. The CDR3 coding sequence is TGTGCCAGCAGTGAACAGGTGAACACTGAAGCTTTCTTT.

Here the CDR3 DNA reads TGCGCCAGCAGCCTGGGAGGGAAAGAGACCCAGTACTTC. It yields the protein CASSLGGKETQYF. J is TRBJ2-5 and V is TRBV10-2; 7 nucleotides agree with TRBD2. Germline V gene sequence: CDR1 WSHSY, CDR2 SAAADI. Unmatched junction bases numbered 4, after V lost 6 bases and J lost 3 bases. The CDR3 spans 13 residues.

The chain has TRBV18 and TRBJ2-7; TRBD2 is a possible D gene (6 bases). Germline V gene data show CDR1 as KGHSH and CDR2 as LQKENI. The CDR3 spans 14 residues. Trimming pared 6 bases from V and 4 bases from J, leaving 16 bases between. The CDR3 DNA is TGTGCCAGCTCCCCCGCCGGGACTGGTTACGAGCAGTACTTC. It yields the protein CASSPAGTGYEQYF. Supplemented by reference TRBV18 and TRBJ2-7, the full variable domain reads NAGVMQNPRHLVRRRGQEARLRCSPMKGHSHVYWYRQLPEEGLKFMVYLQKENIIDESGMPKERFSAEFPKEGPSILRIQQVVRGDSAAYFCASSPAGTGYEQYFGPGTRLTVT.

The chain uses TRBV5-1 and TRBJ1-2; TRBD1 agrees at 9 bases. V gave up 2 bases and J gave up 3 bases; unmatched junction bases: 8. CDR1 is SGHRS, CDR2 YFSETQ, per germline. The length of the CDR3 is 16 residues. DNA for the CDR3: TGCGCCAGCAGCTTACCCGGGACAGGGTGGGACTATGGCTACACCTTC. Its translation: CASSLPGTGWDYGYTF.

The rearrangement joins TRBV7-3 to TRBJ2-5; D is unclear. V lost 5 bases to trimming and J lost 2 bases, with 9 bases between them. Germline V CDR1 and CDR2: SGHTA, FQGTGA. The CDR3 runs to 13 residues. As DNA, the CDR3 is TGTGCCAGCAGCCCAGATAATCAAGAGACCCAGTACTTC. Residues: CASSPDNQETQYF.

The V and J genes are TRBV6-5 and TRBJ2-7, with D perhaps matching TRBD1 (5 bases). The CDR3 extends over 14 amino acids. CDR1 and CDR2 (germline): MNHEY, SVGAGI. The V and J ends lost 7 bases and 0 bases respectively, with 13 bases between them. The CDR3: CASTGQGISYEQYF. CDR3 nucleotide sequence: TGTGCCAGCACTGGGCAGGGCATCTCCTACGAGCAGTACTTC.